These T cell receptor beta chains were read from a single sample in a study of T cells in Graves' hyperthyroidism and ophthalmopathy. TCRdb fed the multiplex PCR reads into MiXCR, producing one record per CDR3 protein. This sample has some 570,000 distinct CDR3 sequences; roughly 17% occur once, and the top ten carry around 17%. Sequencing was done on a sample of blood. All receptors come from a woman aged 18-30 years with Graves' ophthalmopathy. Both conserved end residues are part of each CDR3. Each record gives: V gene, J gene, CDR3 protein.

>TRBV5-1|TRBJ1-4
CASSLHFDRTNEKLFF
>TRBV6-4|TRBJ2-7
CASQTTSKNEQYF
>TRBV5-1|TRBJ1-2
CASSLPETYGYTF
>TRBV30|TRBJ2-1
CAWSDRPRYNEQFF
>TRBV18|TRBJ2-3
CASSPPRAGGQYF
>TRBV20-1|TRBJ2-6
CSARSGGQWPSGANVLTF
>TRBV4-1|TRBJ2-3
CASSQDPSGTQYF
>TRBV28|TRBJ1-5
CAAARGGNQPQHF
>TRBV29-1|TRBJ2-7
CSVPGGYEQYF
>TRBV7-2|TRBJ2-3
CASSVKDTQYF
>TRBV29-1|TRBJ2-1
CSVDNLADNEQFF